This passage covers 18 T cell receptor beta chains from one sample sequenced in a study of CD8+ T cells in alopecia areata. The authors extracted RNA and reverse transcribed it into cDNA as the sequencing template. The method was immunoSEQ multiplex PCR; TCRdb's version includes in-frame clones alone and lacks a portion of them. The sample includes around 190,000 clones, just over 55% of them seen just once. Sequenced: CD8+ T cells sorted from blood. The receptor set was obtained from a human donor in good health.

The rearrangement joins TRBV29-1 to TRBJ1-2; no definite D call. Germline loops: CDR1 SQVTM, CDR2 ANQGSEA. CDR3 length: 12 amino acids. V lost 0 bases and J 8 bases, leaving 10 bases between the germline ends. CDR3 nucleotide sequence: TGCAGCGTTGAAGAAAGAGGGCCCGGCTACACCTTC. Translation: CSVEERGPGYTF.

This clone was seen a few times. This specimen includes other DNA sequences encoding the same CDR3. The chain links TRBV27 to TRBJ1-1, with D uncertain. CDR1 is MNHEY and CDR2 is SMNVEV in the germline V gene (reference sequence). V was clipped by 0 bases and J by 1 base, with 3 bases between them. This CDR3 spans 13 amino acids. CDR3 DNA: TGTGCCAGCAGTTTATCCTGGAACACTGAAGCTTTCTTT. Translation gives CASSLSWNTEAFF.

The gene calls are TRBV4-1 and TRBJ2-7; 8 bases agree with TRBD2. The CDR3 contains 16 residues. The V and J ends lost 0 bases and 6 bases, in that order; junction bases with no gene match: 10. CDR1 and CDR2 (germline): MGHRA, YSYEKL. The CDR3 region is CASSQERTGGTGEQYF. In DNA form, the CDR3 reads TGCGCCAGCAGCCAAGAACGGACGGGGGGGACGGGCGAGCAGTACTTC.

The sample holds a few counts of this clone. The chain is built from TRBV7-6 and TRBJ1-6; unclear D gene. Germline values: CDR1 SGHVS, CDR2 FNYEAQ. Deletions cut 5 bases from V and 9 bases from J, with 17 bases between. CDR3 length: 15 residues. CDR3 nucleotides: TGTGCCAGCAGCCCCGCCGGGATGACGGGTTCACCCCTCCACTTT. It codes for CASSPAGMTGSPLHF.

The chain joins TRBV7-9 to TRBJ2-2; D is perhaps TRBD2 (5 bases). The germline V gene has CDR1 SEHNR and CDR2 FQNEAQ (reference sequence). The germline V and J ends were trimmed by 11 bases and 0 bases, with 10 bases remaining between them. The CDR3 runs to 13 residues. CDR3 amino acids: CAAGESNTGELFF. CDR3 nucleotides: TGTGCCGCCGGGGAATCGAACACCGGGGAGCTGTTTTTT.

Here the CDR3 DNA reads TGCGCCAGCAGCGGAAAGGGGGGGCCCACAGATACGCAGTATTTT. It specifies CASSGKGGPTDTQYF. This chain joins TRBV5-1 and TRBJ2-3; a weak D match, TRBD2 (7 bases). V was cut by 4 bases and J by 2 bases, with 14 bases left in between. This CDR3 region has 15 residues. CDR1 and CDR2 (germline): SGHRS, YFSETQ.

The CDR3 DNA sequence: TGTGCCAGCAGCGTACCAAGGACAGGGCTTACTAATGAAAAACTGTTTTTT. Its protein is CASSVPRTGLTNEKLFF. The chain couples TRBV7-9 to TRBJ1-4, with TRBD1 matching over 8 bases. Germline V gene data show CDR1 as SEHNR and CDR2 as FQNEAQ (reference sequence). The CDR3 contains 17 residues. J gave up 2 bases and V 5 bases, and 10 bases lay outside the gene matches.

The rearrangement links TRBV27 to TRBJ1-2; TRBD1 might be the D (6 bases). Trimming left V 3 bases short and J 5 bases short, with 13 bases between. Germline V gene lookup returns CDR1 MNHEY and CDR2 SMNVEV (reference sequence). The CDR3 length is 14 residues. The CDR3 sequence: CASSFRGESYGYTF. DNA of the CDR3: TGTGCCAGCAGTTTCAGGGGCGAATCATATGGCTACACCTTC.

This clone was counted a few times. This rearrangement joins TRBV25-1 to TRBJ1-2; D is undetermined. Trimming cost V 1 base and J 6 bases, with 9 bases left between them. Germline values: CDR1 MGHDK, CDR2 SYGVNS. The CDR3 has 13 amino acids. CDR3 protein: CASSEFVGNGYTF. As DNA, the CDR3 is TGTGCCAGCAGTGAATTCGTAGGGAATGGCTACACCTTC.

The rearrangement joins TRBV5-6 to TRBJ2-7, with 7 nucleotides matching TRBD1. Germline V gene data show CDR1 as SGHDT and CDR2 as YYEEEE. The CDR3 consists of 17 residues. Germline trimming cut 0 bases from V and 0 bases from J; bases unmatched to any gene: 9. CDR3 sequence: CASSLDDREPDSYEQYF. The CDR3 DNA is TGTGCCAGCAGCTTGGATGACAGGGAGCCGGACTCCTACGAGCAGTACTTC. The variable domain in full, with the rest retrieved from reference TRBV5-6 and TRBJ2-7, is DAGVTQSPTHLIKTRGQQVTLRCSPKSGHDTVSWYQQALGQGPQFIFQYYEEEERQRGNFPDRFSGHQFPNYSSELNVNALLLGDSALYLCASSLDDREPDSYEQYFGPGTRLTVT.

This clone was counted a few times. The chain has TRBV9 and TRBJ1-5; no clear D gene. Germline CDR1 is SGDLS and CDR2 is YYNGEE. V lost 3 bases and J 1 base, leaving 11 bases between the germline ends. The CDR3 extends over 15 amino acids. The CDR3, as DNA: TGTGCCAGCAGCGCCCAAGGGTTGAGCAATCAGCCCCAGCATTTT. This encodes CASSAQGLSNQPQHF. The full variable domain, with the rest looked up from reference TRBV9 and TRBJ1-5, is DSGVTQTPKHLITATGQRVTLRCSPRSGDLSVYWYQQSLDQGLQFLIQYYNGEERAKGNILERFSAQQFPDLHSELNLSSLELGDSALYFCASSAQGLSNQPQHFGDGTRLSIL.

This CDR3 reads CAWSATPGTSYTF. Written as DNA, the CDR3 is TGTGCCTGGAGTGCCACACCCGGGACAAGCTACACCTTC. J is TRBJ1-2 and V is TRBV30; TRBD1 might be the D (6 bases). Germline CDR1 and CDR2: GTSNPN and SVGIG (reference sequence). The CDR3 runs to 13 residues. Trimming removed 1 base from V and 9 bases from J, with 15 bases in between.

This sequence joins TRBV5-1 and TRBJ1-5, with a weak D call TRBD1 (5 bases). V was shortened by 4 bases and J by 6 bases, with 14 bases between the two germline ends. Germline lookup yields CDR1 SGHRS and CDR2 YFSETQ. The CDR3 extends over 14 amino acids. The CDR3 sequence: CASSPFPGGQPQHF. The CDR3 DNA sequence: TGCGCCAGCAGCCCGTTCCCGGGGGGTCAGCCCCAGCATTTT.

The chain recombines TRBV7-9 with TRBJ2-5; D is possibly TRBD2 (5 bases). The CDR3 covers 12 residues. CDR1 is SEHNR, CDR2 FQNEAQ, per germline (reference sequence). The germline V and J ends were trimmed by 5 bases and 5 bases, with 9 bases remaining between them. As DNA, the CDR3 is TGTGCCAGCAGCGACGGACTGGAGACCCAGTACTTC. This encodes CASSDGLETQYF.

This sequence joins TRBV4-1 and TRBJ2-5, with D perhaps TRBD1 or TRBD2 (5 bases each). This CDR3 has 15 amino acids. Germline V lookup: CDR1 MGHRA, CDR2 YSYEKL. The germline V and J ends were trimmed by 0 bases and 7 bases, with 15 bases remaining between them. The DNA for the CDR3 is TGCGCCAGCAGCCAAGATCGGGGCGAGACGGGGACCCAGTACTTC. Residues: CASSQDRGETGTQYF.

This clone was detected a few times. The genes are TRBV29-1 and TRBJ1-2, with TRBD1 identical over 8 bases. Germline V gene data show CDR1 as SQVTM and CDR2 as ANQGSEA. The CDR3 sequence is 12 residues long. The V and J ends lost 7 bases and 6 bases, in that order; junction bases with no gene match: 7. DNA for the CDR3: TGCAGCGCCTCAGGGGGCGAAGATGGCTACACCTTC. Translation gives CSASGGEDGYTF.

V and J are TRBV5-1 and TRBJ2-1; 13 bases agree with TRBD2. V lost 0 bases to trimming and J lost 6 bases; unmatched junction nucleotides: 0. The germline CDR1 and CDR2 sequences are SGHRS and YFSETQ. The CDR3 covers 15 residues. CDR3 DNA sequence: TGCGCCAGCAGCTTGGGACTAGCGGGGGGCAATGAGCAGTTCTTC. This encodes CASSLGLAGGNEQFF.

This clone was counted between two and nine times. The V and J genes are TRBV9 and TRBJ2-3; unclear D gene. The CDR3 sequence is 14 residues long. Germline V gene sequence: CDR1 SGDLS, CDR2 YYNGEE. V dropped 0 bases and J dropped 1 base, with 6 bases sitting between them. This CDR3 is CASSVVLRTDTQYF. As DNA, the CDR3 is TGTGCCAGCAGCGTAGTCCTTCGCACAGATACGCAGTATTTT.